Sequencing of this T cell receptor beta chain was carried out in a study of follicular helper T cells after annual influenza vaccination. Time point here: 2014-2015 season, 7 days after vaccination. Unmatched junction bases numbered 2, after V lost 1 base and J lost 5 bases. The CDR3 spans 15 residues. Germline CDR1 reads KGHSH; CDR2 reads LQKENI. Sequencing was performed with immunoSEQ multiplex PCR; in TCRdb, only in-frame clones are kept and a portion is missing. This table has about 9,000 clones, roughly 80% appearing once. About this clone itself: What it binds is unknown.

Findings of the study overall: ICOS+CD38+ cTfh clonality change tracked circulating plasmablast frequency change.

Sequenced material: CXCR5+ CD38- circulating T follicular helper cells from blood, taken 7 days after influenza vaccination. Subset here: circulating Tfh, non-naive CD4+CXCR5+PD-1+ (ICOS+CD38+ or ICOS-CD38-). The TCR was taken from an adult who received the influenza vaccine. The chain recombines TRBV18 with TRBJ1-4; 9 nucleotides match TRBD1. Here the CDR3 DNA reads TGTGCCAGCTCACCACAGGACAGGGGCAATGAAAAACTGTTTTTT. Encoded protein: CASSPQDRGNEKLFF. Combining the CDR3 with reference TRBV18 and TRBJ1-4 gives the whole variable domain NAGVMQNPRHLVRRRGQEARLRCSPMKGHSHVYWYRQLPEEGLKFMVYLQKENIIDESGMPKERFSAEFPKEGPSILRIQQVVRGDSAAYFCASSPQDRGNEKLFFGSGTQLSVL.